Below, one T cell receptor (beta chain) is given with its context. Its antigen is undetermined. The method was immunoSEQ multiplex PCR; TCRdb's version includes in-frame clones alone and lacks a portion of them. This sample yields 42,000 or so clones, of which approximately 88% are seen a single time; 26% belongs to the top ten. The sample originates from a study of T cell responses to AZD1222 COVID-19 vaccine. Study-wide results and limits: Donors, mostly white British, included more females; clonal diversity was possibly underestimated. Spike-specific TCR breadth and depth both grew after two AZD1222 doses. Baseline serostatus was positive in only a handful of AZD1222 recipients.

The sample here was peripheral blood, taken 28 days after the second dose of the MenACWY control vaccine. The clonotype originates from an adult who received the MenACWY meningococcal vaccine as a control.

The DNA for the CDR3 is TGTGCCAGCAGTTTGATTTGGACTAGCGGGCCCACCTACAATGAGCAGTTCTTC. Its translation is CASSLIWTSGPTYNEQFF. The chain couples TRBV28 to TRBJ2-1; 11 nucleotides agree with TRBD2. The V and J ends lost 3 bases and 2 bases, in that order; junction bases with no gene match: 9. From germline, CDR1 is MDHEN and CDR2 SYDVKM. The CDR3 is 18 residues long.